The sequence of this T cell receptor beta chain was determined in a study of cytomegalovirus exposure and HLA in healthy donors. The study's findings and limits: Researchers counted around 180 TCR beta chains as cytomegalovirus-associated.

Details on this clone: The antigen remains undetermined.

Trimming shortened V by 5 bases and J by 8 bases, and 9 bases separated the two germline ends. The CDR3 runs to 10 residues. The germline gives CDR1 DFQATT, CDR2 SNEGSKA (reference sequence). The study ran its PCR with 60 Vbeta and 13 Jbeta primers. Produced via immunoSEQ multiplex PCR; TCRdb's table is partial and in-frame only. In the table there are approximately 89,000 clones, roughly 76% of which are singletons. Sample: PBMCs. The V call is TRBV20-1, the J call TRBJ1-2, with D possibly TRBD1 on 5 matching bases. This TCR was recovered from a female donor in good health and CMV-seronegative. The CDR3 nucleotides are TGCAGTGCTGGGGGGAGGGGCTACACCTTC. Translating it yields CSAGGRGYTF.